What follows describes a single T cell receptor beta chain. Its antigen is undetermined. The sample originates from a study of cytomegalovirus exposure and HLA in healthy donors. Whole-study results and caveats: When a later analysis compared HLA-associated TCR beta chains with equally common others, the HLA-associated chains turned out to be more clonally expanded and to have lower generation probabilities.

The PCR used 60 Vbeta and 13 Jbeta primers. This table comes from immunoSEQ multiplex PCR, and its TCRdb copy is limited to in-frame clones, with some not included. This repertoire shows 160,000 or so clones, roughly 80% found once; its top ten account for around 4.7%. CDR3 length: 15 residues. Between the trimmed V and J ends, which lost 1 base and 4 bases, there was a span of 11 bases. Germline V gene lookup returns CDR1 LNHNV and CDR2 YYDKDF (reference sequence). This TCR derives from a woman under 30 in good health and CMV-seropositive. The specimen sequenced was PBMCs. The V and J genes are TRBV15 and TRBJ1-3; the D gene is possibly TRBD1 (5 bases). DNA for the CDR3: TGTGCCACCAGCAGAGGCAGGGAATCAGGAAACACCATATATTTT. Encoded protein: CATSRGRESGNTIYF.